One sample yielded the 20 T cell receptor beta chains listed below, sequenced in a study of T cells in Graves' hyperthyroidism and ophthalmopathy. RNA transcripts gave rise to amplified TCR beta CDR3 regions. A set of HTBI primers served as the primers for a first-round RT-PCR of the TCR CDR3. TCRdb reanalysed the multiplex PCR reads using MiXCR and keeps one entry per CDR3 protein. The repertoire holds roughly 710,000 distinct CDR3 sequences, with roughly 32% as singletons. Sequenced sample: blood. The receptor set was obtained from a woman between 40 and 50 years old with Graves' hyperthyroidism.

The CDR3 DNA sequence: TGTGCCAGCAGTGCCTTGGGATTTTGGGGTAGGTCACCCCTCCACTTT. Protein product: CASSALGFWGRSPLHF. V and J are TRBV12-3 or TRBV12-4 and TRBJ1-6; unclear D gene. V was cut by 5 bases and J by 10 bases, with 21 bases left in between. The CDR3 runs 16 residues.

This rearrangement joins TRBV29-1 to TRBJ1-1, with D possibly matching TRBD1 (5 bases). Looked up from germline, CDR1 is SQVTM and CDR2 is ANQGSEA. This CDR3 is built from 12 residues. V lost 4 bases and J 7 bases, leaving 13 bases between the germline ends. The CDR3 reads CSVVGGRGEAFF. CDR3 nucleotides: TGCAGCGTTGTGGGGGGGAGGGGTGAAGCTTTCTTT.

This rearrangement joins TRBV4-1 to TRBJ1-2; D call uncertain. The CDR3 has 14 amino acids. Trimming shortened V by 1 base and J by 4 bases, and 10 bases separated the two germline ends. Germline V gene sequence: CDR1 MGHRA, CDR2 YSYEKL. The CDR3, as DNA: TGCGCCAGCAGCCAAGTGGCCGGGCCCTATGGCTACACCTTC. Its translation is CASSQVAGPYGYTF.

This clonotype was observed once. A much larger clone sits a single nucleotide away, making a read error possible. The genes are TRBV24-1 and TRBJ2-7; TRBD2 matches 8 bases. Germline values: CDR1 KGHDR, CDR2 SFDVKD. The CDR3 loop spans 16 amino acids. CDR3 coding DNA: TGTACCACCAGTGATGGGGGCGGGGGGACCTCCTACGAGCAGTACTTC. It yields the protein CTTSDGGGGTSYEQYF.

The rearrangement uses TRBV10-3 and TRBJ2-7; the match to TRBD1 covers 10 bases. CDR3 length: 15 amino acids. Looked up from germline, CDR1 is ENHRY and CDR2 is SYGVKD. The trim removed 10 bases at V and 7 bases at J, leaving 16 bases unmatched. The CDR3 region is CATTDRGSNDNEQYF. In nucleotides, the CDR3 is TGTGCCACTACGGACAGGGGGTCGAACGACAATGAGCAGTACTTC.

The CDR3 DNA sequence: TGTGCCAGCACCGCGGGACCAGCGGGAGGCGAGCAGTACTTC. Its protein product is CASTAGPAGGEQYF. The V gene is TRBV7-6, the J gene TRBJ2-7; 9 bases line up with TRBD2. CDR3 length equals 14 residues. Germline V lookup: CDR1 SGHVS, CDR2 FNYEAQ. V was pared by 7 bases and J by 6 bases, with 10 bases of the junction left unmatched.

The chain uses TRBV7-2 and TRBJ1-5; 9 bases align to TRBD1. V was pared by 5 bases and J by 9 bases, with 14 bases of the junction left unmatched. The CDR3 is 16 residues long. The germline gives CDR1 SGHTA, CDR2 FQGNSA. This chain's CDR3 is CASSSAGTGPSRPQHF. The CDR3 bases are TGTGCCAGCAGCAGTGCCGGGACAGGGCCGTCCCGGCCCCAGCATTTT.

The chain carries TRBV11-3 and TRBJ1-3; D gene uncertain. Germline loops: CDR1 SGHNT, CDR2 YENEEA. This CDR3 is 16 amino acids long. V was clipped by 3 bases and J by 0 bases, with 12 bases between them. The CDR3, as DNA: TGTGCCAGCAGCTTTGGGTACAACGACTCTGGAAACACCATATATTTT. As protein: CASSFGYNDSGNTIYF.

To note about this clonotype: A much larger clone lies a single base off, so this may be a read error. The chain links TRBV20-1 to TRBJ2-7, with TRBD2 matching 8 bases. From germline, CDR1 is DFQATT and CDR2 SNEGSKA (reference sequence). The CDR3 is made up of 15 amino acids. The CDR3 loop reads CSAPALADGSSEQYF. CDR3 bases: TGCAGTGCCCCCGCACTAGCGGATGGCTCCTCCGAGCAGTACTTC.

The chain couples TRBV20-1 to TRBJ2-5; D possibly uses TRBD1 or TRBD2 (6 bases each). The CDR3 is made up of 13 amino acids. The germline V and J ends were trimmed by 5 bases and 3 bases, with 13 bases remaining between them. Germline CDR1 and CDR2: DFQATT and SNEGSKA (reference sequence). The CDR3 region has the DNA TGCAGTGCTGCAGGAGGGGGGAAAGAGACCCAGTACTTC. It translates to CSAAGGGKETQYF.

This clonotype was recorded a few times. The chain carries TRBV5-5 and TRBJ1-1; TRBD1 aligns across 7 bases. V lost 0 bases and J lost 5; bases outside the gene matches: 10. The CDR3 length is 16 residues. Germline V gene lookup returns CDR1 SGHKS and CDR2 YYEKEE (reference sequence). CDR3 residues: CASSLVMVQGRTEAFF. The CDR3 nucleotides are TGTGCCAGCAGCTTGGTGATGGTACAGGGGAGGACTGAAGCTTTCTTT.

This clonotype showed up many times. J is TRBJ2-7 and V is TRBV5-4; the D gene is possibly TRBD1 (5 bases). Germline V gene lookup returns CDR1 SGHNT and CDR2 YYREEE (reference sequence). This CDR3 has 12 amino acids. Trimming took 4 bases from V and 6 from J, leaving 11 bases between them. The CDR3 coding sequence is TGTGCCAGCAGCAGGGGTATTGGCGAGCAGTACTTC. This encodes CASSRGIGEQYF.

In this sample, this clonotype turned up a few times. The CDR3 sequence: CSVDPGHYKSGGTEAFF. The CDR3 DNA reads TGCAGCGTTGACCCCGGACATTATAAGAGCGGCGGCACTGAAGCTTTCTTT. The J gene is TRBJ1-1, the V gene TRBV29-1; D perhaps matches TRBD1 (5 bases). Germline V gene lookup returns CDR1 SQVTM and CDR2 ANQGSEA. V was shortened by 3 bases and J by 4 bases, with 24 bases between the two germline ends. The CDR3 is 17 residues long.

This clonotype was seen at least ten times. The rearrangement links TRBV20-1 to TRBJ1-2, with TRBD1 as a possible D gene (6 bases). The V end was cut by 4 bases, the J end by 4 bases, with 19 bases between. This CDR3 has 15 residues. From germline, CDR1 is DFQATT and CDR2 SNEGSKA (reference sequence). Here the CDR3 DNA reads TGCAGTGCTAAAGGGCTTAAAGGACAGAGCTATGGCTACACCTTC. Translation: CSAKGLKGQSYGYTF.

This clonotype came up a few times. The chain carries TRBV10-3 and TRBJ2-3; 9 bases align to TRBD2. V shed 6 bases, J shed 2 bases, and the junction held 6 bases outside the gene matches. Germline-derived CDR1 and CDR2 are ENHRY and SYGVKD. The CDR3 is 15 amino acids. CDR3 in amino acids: CAIRPGLALTDTQYF. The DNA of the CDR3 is TGTGCCATCAGGCCGGGACTAGCTCTCACAGATACGCAGTATTTT.

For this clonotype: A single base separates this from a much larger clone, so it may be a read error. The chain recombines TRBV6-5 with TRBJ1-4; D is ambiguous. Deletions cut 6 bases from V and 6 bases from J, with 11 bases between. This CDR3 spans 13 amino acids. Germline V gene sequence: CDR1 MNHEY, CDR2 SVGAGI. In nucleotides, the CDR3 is TGTGCCAGCAGCCAGCCCCTGGATGAAAAACTGTTTTTT. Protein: CASSQPLDEKLFF.

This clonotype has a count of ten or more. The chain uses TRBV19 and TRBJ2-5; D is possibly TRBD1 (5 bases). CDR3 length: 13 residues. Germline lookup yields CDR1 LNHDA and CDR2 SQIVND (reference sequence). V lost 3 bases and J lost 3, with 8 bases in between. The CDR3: CASSISREETQYF. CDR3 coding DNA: TGTGCCAGTAGTATTTCCAGGGAAGAGACCCAGTACTTC.

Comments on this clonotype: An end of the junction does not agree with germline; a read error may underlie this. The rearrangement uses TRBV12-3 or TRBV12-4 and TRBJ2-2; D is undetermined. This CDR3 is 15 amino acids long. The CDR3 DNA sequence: TGTGCCGGCAGCTTCCCGGAGAGCGACGCCGGGGAGCTGTTTTTT. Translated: CAGSFPESDAGELFF.

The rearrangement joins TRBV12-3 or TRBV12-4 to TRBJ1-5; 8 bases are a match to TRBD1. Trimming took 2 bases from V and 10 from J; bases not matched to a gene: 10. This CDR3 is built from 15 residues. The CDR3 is CASSLNKGQVGPQHF. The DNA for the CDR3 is TGTGCCAGCAGTTTAAATAAGGGACAGGTGGGACCCCAGCATTTT.

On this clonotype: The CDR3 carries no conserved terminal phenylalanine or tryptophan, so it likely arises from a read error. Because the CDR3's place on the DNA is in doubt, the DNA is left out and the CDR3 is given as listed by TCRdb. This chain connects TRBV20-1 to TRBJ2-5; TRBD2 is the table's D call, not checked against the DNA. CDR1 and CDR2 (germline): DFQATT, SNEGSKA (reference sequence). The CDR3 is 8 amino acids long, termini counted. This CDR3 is CSAEGLAG.